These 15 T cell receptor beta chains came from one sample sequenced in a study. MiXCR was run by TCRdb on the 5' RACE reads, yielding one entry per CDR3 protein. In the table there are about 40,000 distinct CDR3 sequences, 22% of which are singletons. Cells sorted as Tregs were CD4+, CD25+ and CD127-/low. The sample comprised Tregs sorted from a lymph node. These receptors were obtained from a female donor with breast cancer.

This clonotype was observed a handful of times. The CDR3 loop is CASLVGREEGSSYEQYF. Here the CDR3 DNA reads TGTGCCAGCTTGGTAGGGCGGGAGGAGGGGAGCTCCTACGAGCAGTACTTC. This chain connects TRBV2 to TRBJ2-7; 8 bases agree with TRBD2. The CDR3 is 17 amino acids. V was pared by 8 bases and J by 0 bases, with 15 bases of the junction left unmatched. CDR1 and CDR2 (germline): SNHLY, FYNNEI.

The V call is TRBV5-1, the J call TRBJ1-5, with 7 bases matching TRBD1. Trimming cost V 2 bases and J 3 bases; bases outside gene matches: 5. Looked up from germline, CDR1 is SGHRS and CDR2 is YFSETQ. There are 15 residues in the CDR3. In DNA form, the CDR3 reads TGCGCCAGCAGCTTCACAGGGGCGTCCAATCAGCCCCAGCATTTT. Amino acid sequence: CASSFTGASNQPQHF.

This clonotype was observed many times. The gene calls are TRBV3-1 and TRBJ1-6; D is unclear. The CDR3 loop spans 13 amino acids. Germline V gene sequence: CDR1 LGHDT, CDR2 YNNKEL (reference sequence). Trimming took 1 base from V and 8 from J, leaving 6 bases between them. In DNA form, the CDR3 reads TGTGCCAGCAGCCAAGCGAATTATTCACCCCTCCACTTT. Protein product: CASSQANYSPLHF.

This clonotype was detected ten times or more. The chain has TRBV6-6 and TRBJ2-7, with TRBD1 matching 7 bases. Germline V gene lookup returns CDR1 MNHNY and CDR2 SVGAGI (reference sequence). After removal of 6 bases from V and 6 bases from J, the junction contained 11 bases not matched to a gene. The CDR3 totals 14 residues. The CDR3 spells CASSRRDSIFEQYF. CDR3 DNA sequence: TGTGCCAGCAGCCGCCGGGACAGCATATTCGAGCAGTACTTC.

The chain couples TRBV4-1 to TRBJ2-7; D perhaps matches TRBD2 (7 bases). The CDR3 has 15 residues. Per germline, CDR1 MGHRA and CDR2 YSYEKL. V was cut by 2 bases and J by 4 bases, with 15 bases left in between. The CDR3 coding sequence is TGCGCCAGCAGCCAAAGAGGGGGGGAGAGATACGAGCAGTACTTC. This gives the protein CASSQRGGERYEQYF.

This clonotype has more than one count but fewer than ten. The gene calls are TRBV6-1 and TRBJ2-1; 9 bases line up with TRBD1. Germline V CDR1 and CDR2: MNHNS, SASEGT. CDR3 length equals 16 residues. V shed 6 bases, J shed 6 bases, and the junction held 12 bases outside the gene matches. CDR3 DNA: TGTGCCAGCAGGTCCTTTGGCGGGACAGGGCTCAATGAGCAGTTCTTC. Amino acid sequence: CASRSFGGTGLNEQFF.

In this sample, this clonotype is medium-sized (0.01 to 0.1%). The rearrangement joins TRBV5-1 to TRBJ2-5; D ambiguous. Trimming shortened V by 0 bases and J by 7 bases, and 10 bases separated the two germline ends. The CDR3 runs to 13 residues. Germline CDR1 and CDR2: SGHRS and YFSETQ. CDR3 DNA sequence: TGCGCCAGCAGCTTGGCTCCGCGTGGGACCCAGTACTTC. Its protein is CASSLAPRGTQYF.

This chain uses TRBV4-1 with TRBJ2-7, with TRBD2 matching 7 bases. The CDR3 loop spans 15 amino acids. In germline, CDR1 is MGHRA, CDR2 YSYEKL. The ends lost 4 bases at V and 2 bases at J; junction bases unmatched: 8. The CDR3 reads CASSRLAGPPYEQYF. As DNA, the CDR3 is TGCGCCAGCAGCCGGTTAGCGGGCCCGCCCTACGAGCAGTACTTC.

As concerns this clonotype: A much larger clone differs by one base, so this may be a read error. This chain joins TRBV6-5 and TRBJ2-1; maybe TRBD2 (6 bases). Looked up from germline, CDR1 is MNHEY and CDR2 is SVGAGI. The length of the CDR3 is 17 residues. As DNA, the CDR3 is TGTGCCAGCAGTTACTCTACTAGCTGGAGCTCCTACGATGAGCAGTTCTTC. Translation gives CASSYSTSWSSYDEQFF.

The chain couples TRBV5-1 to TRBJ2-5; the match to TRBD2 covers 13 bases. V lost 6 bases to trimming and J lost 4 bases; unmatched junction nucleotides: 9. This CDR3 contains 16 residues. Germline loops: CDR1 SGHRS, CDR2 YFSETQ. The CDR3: CASTGLAGDSGETQYF. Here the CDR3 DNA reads TGCGCCAGCACCGGACTAGCGGGAGATTCCGGAGAGACCCAGTACTTC.

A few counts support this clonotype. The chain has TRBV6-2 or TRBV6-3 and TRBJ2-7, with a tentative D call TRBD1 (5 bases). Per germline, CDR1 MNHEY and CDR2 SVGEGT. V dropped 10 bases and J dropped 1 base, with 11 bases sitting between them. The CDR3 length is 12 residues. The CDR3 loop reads CATGLSSYEQYF. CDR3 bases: TGTGCCACAGGGTTGAGTTCCTACGAGCAGTACTTC.

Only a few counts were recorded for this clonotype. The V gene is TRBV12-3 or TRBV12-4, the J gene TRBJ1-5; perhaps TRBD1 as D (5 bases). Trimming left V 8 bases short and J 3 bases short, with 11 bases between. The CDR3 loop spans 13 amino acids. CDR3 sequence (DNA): TGTGCCAGCGGGGACCCCTCCAATCAGCCCCAGCATTTT. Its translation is CASGDPSNQPQHF.

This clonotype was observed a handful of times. In nucleotides, the CDR3 is TGCAGCGTGGTGGACGGGATCTTCGGGGAGACCCAGTACTTC. Protein product: CSVVDGIFGETQYF. The chain employs TRBV29-1 and TRBJ2-5; possible D gene TRBD2, 5 bases. V dropped 6 bases and J dropped 5 bases, with 19 bases sitting between them. The CDR3 is 14 residues long. Germline V lookup: CDR1 SQVTM, CDR2 ANQGSEA.

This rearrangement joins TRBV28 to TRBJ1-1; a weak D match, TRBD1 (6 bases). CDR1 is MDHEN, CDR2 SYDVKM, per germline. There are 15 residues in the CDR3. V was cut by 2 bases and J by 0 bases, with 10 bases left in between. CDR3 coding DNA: TGTGCCAGCAGTTTAGACAGGCCGCTGAACACTGAAGCTTTCTTT. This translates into CASSLDRPLNTEAFF.

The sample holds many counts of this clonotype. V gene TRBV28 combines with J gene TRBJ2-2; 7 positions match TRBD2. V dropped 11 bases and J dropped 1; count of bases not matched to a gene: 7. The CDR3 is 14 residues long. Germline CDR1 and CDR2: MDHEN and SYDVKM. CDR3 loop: CAAGRAENTGELFF. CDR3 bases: TGTGCCGCTGGGAGGGCAGAGAACACCGGGGAGCTGTTTTTT.